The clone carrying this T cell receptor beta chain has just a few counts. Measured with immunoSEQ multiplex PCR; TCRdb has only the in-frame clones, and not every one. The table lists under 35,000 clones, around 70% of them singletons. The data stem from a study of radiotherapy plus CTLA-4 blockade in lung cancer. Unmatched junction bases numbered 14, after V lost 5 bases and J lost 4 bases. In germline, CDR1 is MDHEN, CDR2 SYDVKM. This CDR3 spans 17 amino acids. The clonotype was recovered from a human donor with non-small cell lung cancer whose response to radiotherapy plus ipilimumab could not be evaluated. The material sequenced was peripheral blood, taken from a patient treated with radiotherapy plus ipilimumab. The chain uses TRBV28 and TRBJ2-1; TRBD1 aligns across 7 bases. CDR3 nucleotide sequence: TGTGCCAGCAGTAGCGCCCAGCGACAGGGCCCTTACAATGAGCAGTTCTTC. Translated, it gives CASSSAQRQGPYNEQFF. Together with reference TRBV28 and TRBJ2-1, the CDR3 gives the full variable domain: DVKVTQSSRYLVKRTGEKVFLECVQDMDHENMFWYRQDPGLGLRLIYFSYDVKMKEKGDIPEGYSVSREKKERFSLILESASTNQTSMYLCASSSAQRQGPYNEQFFGPGTRLTVL.